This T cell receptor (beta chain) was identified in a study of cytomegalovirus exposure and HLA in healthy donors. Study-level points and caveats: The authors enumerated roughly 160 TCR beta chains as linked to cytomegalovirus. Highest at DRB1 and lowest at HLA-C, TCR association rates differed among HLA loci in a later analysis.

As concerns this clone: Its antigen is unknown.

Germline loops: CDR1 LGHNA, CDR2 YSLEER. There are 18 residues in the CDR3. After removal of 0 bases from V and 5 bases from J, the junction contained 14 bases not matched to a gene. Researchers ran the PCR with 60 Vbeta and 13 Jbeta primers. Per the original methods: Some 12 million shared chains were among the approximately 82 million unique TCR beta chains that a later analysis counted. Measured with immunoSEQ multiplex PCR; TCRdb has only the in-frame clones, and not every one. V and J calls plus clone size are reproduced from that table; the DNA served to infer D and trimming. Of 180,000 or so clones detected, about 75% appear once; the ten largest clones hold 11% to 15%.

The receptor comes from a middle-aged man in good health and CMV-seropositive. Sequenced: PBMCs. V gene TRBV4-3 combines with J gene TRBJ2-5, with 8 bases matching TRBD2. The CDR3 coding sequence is TGCGCCAGCAGCCAAGAGCGGGCGGGAAGCGGGGGCAGGGAGACCCAGTACTTC. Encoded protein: CASSQERAGSGGRETQYF.